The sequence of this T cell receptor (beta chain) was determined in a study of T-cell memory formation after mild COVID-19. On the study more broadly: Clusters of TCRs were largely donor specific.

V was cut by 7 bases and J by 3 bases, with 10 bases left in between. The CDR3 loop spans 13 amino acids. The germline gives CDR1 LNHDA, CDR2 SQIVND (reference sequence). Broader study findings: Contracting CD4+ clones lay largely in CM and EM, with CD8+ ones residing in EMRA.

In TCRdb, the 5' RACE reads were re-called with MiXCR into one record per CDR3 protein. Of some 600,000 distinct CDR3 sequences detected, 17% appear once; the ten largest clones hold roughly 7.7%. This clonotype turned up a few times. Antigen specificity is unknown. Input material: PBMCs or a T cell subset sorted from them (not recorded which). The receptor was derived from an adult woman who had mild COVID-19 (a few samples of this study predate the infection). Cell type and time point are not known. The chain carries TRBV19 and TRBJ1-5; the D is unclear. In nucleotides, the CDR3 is TGTGCCAGTAATGACTTATACAATCAGCCCCAGCATTTT. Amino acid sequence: CASNDLYNQPQHF.